This T cell receptor (beta chain) derives from a study of lymphopenia after photon versus proton radiotherapy. V dropped 0 bases and J dropped 5 bases, with 8 bases sitting between them. The CDR3 spans 13 residues. Germline CDR1 and CDR2: LGHNA and YNFKEQ. This clone was seen only a few times. Its antigen is still unknown. Measured with immunoSEQ multiplex PCR; TCRdb has only the in-frame clones, and not every one. The sample has 68,000 or so clones; roughly 90% are singletons. The study, taken as a whole, reports: Better survival with proton therapy was suggested as possible, not demonstrated. Photon-treated patients lost naive T cells and TCR diversity; proton-treated stayed stable.

The starting material was peripheral blood, obtained from a patient treated with photon-based radiotherapy. V and J are TRBV4-2 and TRBJ2-7; D is perhaps TRBD2 (6 bases). The TCR sequence derives from a woman aged 70-85 years with pancreatic cancer. The CDR3 region has the DNA TGTGCCAGCAGCCAAGAACCTAGCGACGAGCAGTACTTC. This translates into CASSQEPSDEQYF.